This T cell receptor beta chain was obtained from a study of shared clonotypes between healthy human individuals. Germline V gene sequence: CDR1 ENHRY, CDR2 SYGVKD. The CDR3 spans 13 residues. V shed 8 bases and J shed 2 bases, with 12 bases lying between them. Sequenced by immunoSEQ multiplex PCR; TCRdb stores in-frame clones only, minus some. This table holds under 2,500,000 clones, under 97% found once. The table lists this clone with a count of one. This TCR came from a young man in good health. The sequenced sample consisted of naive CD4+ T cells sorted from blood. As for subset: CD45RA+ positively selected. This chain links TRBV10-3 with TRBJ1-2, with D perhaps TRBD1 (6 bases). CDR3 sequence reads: CAIGGTPNYGYTF. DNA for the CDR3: TGTGCCATCGGGGGGACACCGAACTATGGCTACACCTTC.